The 30 T cell receptor beta chains below all came from one sample that was sequenced in a study of T cell responses to AZD1222 COVID-19 vaccine. Here immunoSEQ multiplex PCR was the method, and the copy in TCRdb shows in-frame clones only, minus some. Altogether about 97,000 clones are present, 90% being singletons, with the ten largest covering 1% to 1.5%. The sequencing used peripheral blood, collected on day 0 of AZD1222 vaccination. The receptor set was obtained from an adult in good health.

The chain carries TRBV27 and TRBJ1-1; weak D call: TRBD1 (5 bases). In germline, CDR1 is MNHEY, CDR2 SMNVEV (reference sequence). V lost 3 bases to trimming and J lost 0 bases, with 11 bases between them. The CDR3 length is 15 residues. The CDR3 coding sequence is TGTGCCAGCAGTTTGTCAGGGTACCTGAACACTGAAGCTTTCTTT. It codes for CASSLSGYLNTEAFF.

The CDR3: CASSDQSDTQYF. The CDR3 coding sequence is TGTGCCAGCAGTGATCAGTCAGATACGCAGTATTTT. The J gene is TRBJ2-3, the V gene TRBV2; D is unresolved. V was clipped by 3 bases and J by 4 bases, with 5 bases between them. The CDR3 is 12 residues long. Germline CDR1 SNHLY, CDR2 FYNNEI.

The chain employs TRBV23-1 and TRBJ2-5; D is possibly TRBD2 (8 bases). TRBV23-1 is classed as an ORF, of uncertain function. The CDR3 runs 19 residues. Trimming took 2 bases from V and 5 from J, leaving 27 bases between them. CDR3 bases: TGCGCCAGCAGTCAACCGGGACTAGGGGGCCGGCCCCGCGGGGAGACCCAGTACTTC. It codes for CASSQPGLGGRPRGETQYF.

The rearrangement joins TRBV19 to TRBJ1-1; no definite D call. The V gene's germline CDR1 is LNHDA and CDR2 SQIVND (reference sequence). Trimming left V 4 bases short and J 1 base short, with 13 bases between. The CDR3 loop spans 15 amino acids. The CDR3 protein is CASSKRWVQNTEAFF. CDR3 DNA sequence: TGTGCCAGTAGTAAAAGATGGGTCCAGAACACTGAAGCTTTCTTT.

This sequence joins TRBV23-1 and TRBJ1-2, with D unresolved. TRBV23-1 belongs to the ORF category, with a function that is uncertain. The length of the CDR3 is 14 residues. V was pared by 4 bases and J by 3 bases, with 12 bases between. DNA of the CDR3: TGCGCCAGCAGTCCGGGCAGTTGGCACTATGGCTACACCTTC. This sequence encodes CASSPGSWHYGYTF.

The rearrangement links TRBV7-2 to TRBJ2-3; D gene ambiguous. Between the trimmed V and J ends, which lost 1 base and 4 bases, there was a span of 6 bases. Germline V gives CDR1 SGHTA, CDR2 FQGNSA. The CDR3 contains 13 residues. The CDR3 DNA reads TGTGCCAGCAGCTTAGTAGGAGCAGATACGCAGTATTTT. It translates to CASSLVGADTQYF.

This clone has only one observation. The chain links TRBV12-3 or TRBV12-4 to TRBJ1-1, with D uncertain. V shed 4 bases and J shed 7 bases, with 13 bases lying between them. The CDR3 totals 13 residues. This CDR3 is CASSSRLEGEAFF. The DNA for the CDR3 is TGTGCCAGCAGTTCTCGACTGGAAGGTGAAGCTTTCTTT.

The CDR3 nucleotides are TGTGCCAGTAACCCCCTACAGGGGCTTCCGTCCATCTATGGCTACACCTTC. Amino acid sequence: CASNPLQGLPSIYGYTF. The chain couples TRBV19 to TRBJ1-2; the match to TRBD1 covers 7 bases. The V gene end was trimmed by 7 bases and the J gene end by 4 bases; junction bases not matched to a gene: 18. Looked up from germline, CDR1 is LNHDA and CDR2 is SQIVND (reference sequence). The CDR3 is 17 amino acids.

This sequence joins TRBV12-3 or TRBV12-4 and TRBJ1-1; D gene ambiguous. V lost 1 base, J lost 2 bases, and 5 bases lay in between. The CDR3 has 13 residues. The CDR3 loop reads CASSLGLNTEAFF. Written as DNA, the CDR3 is TGTGCCAGCAGTTTAGGGCTTAACACTGAAGCTTTCTTT.

The J gene is TRBJ1-2, the V gene TRBV20-1; D uncertain. The V gene lost 3 bases and the J gene lost 3 bases, with 14 bases spanning the gap. The CDR3 length is 14 residues. Germline loops: CDR1 DFQATT, CDR2 SNEGSKA (reference sequence). The CDR3 spells CSASFSAGDYGYTF. CDR3 in DNA: TGCAGTGCTAGTTTCTCGGCAGGAGACTATGGCTACACCTTC.

The chain employs TRBV5-1 and TRBJ1-1; D gene ambiguous. The V end was cut by 1 base, the J end by 0 bases, with 7 bases between. This CDR3 spans 14 amino acids. CDR1 and CDR2 from the germline V gene are SGHRS and YFSETQ. The CDR3 DNA follows: TGCGCCAGCAGCTTGTTGTTCATGAACACTGAAGCTTTCTTT. It codes for CASSLLFMNTEAFF.

J is TRBJ2-5 and V is TRBV6-5; D might be TRBD2 (5 bases). CDR1 and CDR2 from the germline V gene are MNHEY and SVGAGI. V lost 5 bases, J lost 2 bases, and 6 bases lay in between. The CDR3 covers 12 residues. The DNA of the CDR3 is TGTGCCAGCAGTACGGGGCAAGAGACCCAGTACTTC. As protein: CASSTGQETQYF.

This clone showed up just a few times. The chain links TRBV9 to TRBJ2-3; D perhaps matches TRBD1 (6 bases). Between the trimmed V and J ends, which lost 0 bases and 5 bases, there was a span of 13 bases. Germline V gives CDR1 SGDLS, CDR2 YYNGEE. This CDR3 is built from 15 residues. In DNA form, the CDR3 reads TGTGCCAGCAGCGTAGTGGGGGCCAGGATAGATACGCAGTATTTT. This translates into CASSVVGARIDTQYF.

The chain combines TRBV6-5 with TRBJ1-2; 10 bases align to TRBD1. Germline V gene lookup returns CDR1 MNHEY and CDR2 SVGAGI. The CDR3 contains 14 residues. The J segment lost 4 bases and the V segment lost 6 bases, leaving 5 bases of the junction unmatched. CDR3 nucleotide sequence: TGTGCCAGCAGCCAGGGACAGGGGACCTATGGCTACACCTTC. Translation: CASSQGQGTYGYTF.

The chain is built from TRBV6-5 and TRBJ1-2, with TRBD1 matching over 10 bases. Trimming at V came to 5 bases and at J to 6 bases, leaving 6 bases not matched to a gene. Germline-derived CDR1 and CDR2 are MNHEY and SVGAGI. The CDR3 is made up of 14 amino acids. CDR3 loop: CASSLTGGSNGYTF. The CDR3 DNA reads TGTGCCAGCAGTCTGACAGGGGGCTCGAATGGCTACACCTTC.

The chain has TRBV2 and TRBJ1-1; unclear D gene. V lost 4 bases and J 0 bases, leaving 9 bases between the germline ends. The CDR3 length is 14 residues. Germline V lookup: CDR1 SNHLY, CDR2 FYNNEI. DNA of the CDR3: TGTGCCAGCAGTGTCGCAGGTGTGAACACTGAAGCTTTCTTT. Translation gives CASSVAGVNTEAFF. Based on the CDR3 plus reference TRBV2 and TRBJ1-1, the full variable domain is EPEVTQTPSHQVTQMGQEVILRCVPISNHLYFYWYRQILGQKVEFLVSFYNNEISEKSEIFDDQFSVERPDGSNFTLKIRSTKLEDSAMYFCASSVAGVNTEAFFGQGTRLTVV.

This clone was seen once. The chain is built from TRBV10-3 and TRBJ1-5; tentatively, D is TRBD1 (5 bases). V was cut by 5 bases and J by 0 bases, with 8 bases left in between. Germline loops: CDR1 ENHRY, CDR2 SYGVKD. The CDR3 runs to 14 residues. The CDR3 region is CAISQGLSNQPQHF. The CDR3 region has the DNA TGTGCCATCAGTCAGGGTCTTAGCAATCAGCCCCAGCATTTT.

On this clone: One junction end does not reproduce the germline sequence, and a read error may be involved. J is TRBJ2-3 and V is TRBV12-5; D is perhaps TRBD1 or TRBD2 (5 bases each). The CDR3 covers 10 residues. CDR1 and CDR2 (germline): LGHNT, FRNRAP. The CDR3 coding sequence is TGTGCTAGTGGTCAGACGCAGGGAGATTTT. Translation: CASGQTQGDF.

The chain joins TRBV3-1 (or the pseudogene TRBV3-2) to TRBJ2-7; D unresolved. Germline V gene data show CDR1 as LGHDT and CDR2 as YNNKEL (reference sequence). The CDR3 is 11 amino acids. V lost 2 bases and J lost 6, with 5 bases in between. CDR3 in DNA: TGTGCCAGCAGCCAATTGACCGAGCAGTACTTC. Amino acids: CASSQLTEQYF.

The V call is TRBV7-9, the J call TRBJ1-1, with TRBD1 identical over 7 bases. This CDR3 is 16 amino acids long. The V gene end was trimmed by 3 bases and the J gene end by 5 bases; junction bases not matched to a gene: 12. The germline V gene has CDR1 SEHNR and CDR2 FQNEAQ (reference sequence). The CDR3 DNA is TGTGCCAGCAGCTTGTTGGGAGGGGGCGGCGGGACTGAAGCTTTCTTT. It specifies CASSLLGGGGGTEAFF.

This clone was seen a single time. The gene calls are TRBV4-1 and TRBJ2-7, with 7 bases fitting TRBD2. The CDR3 has 17 residues. After removal of 2 bases from V and 0 bases from J, the junction contained 10 bases not matched to a gene. The germline V gene has CDR1 MGHRA and CDR2 YSYEKL. CDR3 loop: CASSQHSPGLISYEQYF. The CDR3 DNA follows: TGCGCCAGCAGCCAACATTCACCGGGACTAATCTCCTACGAGCAGTACTTC.

The V gene is TRBV21-1, the J gene TRBJ1-4; whether TRBD1, the table's D call, matches the DNA was not checked. TRBV21-1 is designated a pseudogene. The CDR3 contains 17 residues. CDR3 loop: CASSIRSYYRAREKLFF. The CDR3 DNA follows: TGTGCCAGCAGCATCCGCTCCTATTACAGGGCGCGGGAAAAACTGTTTTTT.

This chain uses TRBV7-9 with TRBJ1-6; D is ambiguous. The length of the CDR3 is 15 residues. Trimming removed 1 base from V and 0 bases from J, with 4 bases in between. Germline CDR1 and CDR2: SEHNR and FQNEAQ (reference sequence). CDR3 in DNA: TGTGCCAGCAGCTTAGGGAGCTCCTATAATTCACCCCTCCACTTT. Residues: CASSLGSSYNSPLHF.

The chain is built from TRBV5-4 and TRBJ1-2; the D gene is possibly TRBD1 (5 bases). Germline CDR1 reads SGHNT; CDR2 reads YYREEE (reference sequence). Trimming took 5 bases from V and 2 from J, leaving 16 bases between them. This CDR3 is built from 15 residues. CDR3 nucleotide sequence: TGTGCCAGCAGTCAACAAGGTGGGGCGAACTATGGCTACACCTTC. Translated, it gives CASSQQGGANYGYTF. The full variable domain, completed using reference TRBV5-4 and TRBJ1-2, is ETGVTQSPTHLIKTRGQQVTLRCSSQSGHNTVSWYQQALGQGPQFIFQYYREEENGRGNFPPRFSGLQFPNYSSELNVNALELDDSALYLCASSQQGGANYGYTFGSGTRLTVV.

This chain uses TRBV15 with TRBJ2-5; D unclear. CDR1 is LNHNV, CDR2 YYDKDF, per germline (reference sequence). Trimming left V 1 base short and J 1 base short, with 16 bases between. The CDR3 covers 17 residues. In DNA form, the CDR3 reads TGTGCCACCAGCAGAGTCGACTTCGGGTTTGTCCAAGAGACCCAGTACTTC. This gives the protein CATSRVDFGFVQETQYF. The variable domain in full, with the rest retrieved from reference TRBV15 and TRBJ2-5, is DAMVIQNPRYQVTQFGKPVTLSCSQTLNHNVMYWYQQKSSQAPKLLFHYYDKDFNNEADTPDNFQSRRPNTSFCFLDIRSPGLGDTAMYLCATSRVDFGFVQETQYFGPGTRLLVL.

The rearrangement uses TRBV18 and TRBJ2-7; D possibly corresponds to TRBD1 (6 bases). Germline lookup yields CDR1 KGHSH and CDR2 LQKENI. The CDR3 contains 17 residues. Deletions cut 3 bases from V and 5 bases from J, with 23 bases between. The CDR3 spells CASSPRLQGIDPNEQYF. CDR3 DNA: TGTGCCAGCTCACCCCGCCTTCAGGGGATTGACCCGAACGAGCAGTACTTC.

The chain links TRBV28 to TRBJ2-3, with D unclear. Germline V gives CDR1 MDHEN, CDR2 SYDVKM. This CDR3 region has 14 residues. Deletions cut 3 bases from V and 1 base from J, with 8 bases between. The CDR3, as DNA: TGTGCCAGCAGTTTGAAGCTAGGCACAGATACGCAGTATTTT. Translating gives CASSLKLGTDTQYF. The variable domain in full, completed from reference TRBV28 and TRBJ2-3, reads DVKVTQSSRYLVKRTGEKVFLECVQDMDHENMFWYRQDPGLGLRLIYFSYDVKMKEKGDIPEGYSVSREKKERFSLILESASTNQTSMYLCASSLKLGTDTQYFGPGTRLTVL.

V usage is TRBV19 and J usage is TRBJ2-1; 7 positions match TRBD1. The V segment lost 4 bases and the J segment 5 bases; nucleotides outside the gene matches: 5. The CDR3 sequence is 14 residues long. Germline V gene data show CDR1 as LNHDA and CDR2 as SQIVND (reference sequence). The CDR3 bases are TGTGCCAGTAGTAGGGACAGTGGGGACAATGAGCAGTTCTTC. Encoded protein: CASSRDSGDNEQFF.

The chain recombines TRBV14 with TRBJ1-2; the D gene is possibly TRBD1 (6 bases). This CDR3 comprises 15 residues. V was cut by 2 bases and J by 8 bases, with 18 bases left in between. Germline CDR1 reads SGHDN; CDR2 reads FVKESK. The CDR3 coding sequence is TGTGCCAGCAGCCAAAACTTCGGGGGCGCTGAGGGCTACACCTTC. As protein: CASSQNFGGAEGYTF.

This sequence joins TRBV28 and TRBJ1-3, with a weak D call TRBD1 (5 bases). The V end lost 7 bases, the J end lost 2 bases, and 15 bases lay between the germline ends. Per the germline V gene, CDR1 is MDHEN and CDR2 is SYDVKM. The length of the CDR3 is 15 residues. CDR3 DNA sequence: TGTGCCAGCACCGAAAGGTCGGGGGCTGGAAACACCATATATTTT. Amino acids: CASTERSGAGNTIYF.